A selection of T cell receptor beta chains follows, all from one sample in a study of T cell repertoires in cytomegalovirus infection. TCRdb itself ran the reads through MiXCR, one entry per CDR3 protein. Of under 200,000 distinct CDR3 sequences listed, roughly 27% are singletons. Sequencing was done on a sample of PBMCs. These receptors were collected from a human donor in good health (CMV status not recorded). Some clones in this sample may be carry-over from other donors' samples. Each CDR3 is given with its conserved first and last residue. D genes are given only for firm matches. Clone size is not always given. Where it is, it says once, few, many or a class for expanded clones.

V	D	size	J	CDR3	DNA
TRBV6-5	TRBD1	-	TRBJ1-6	CASSYAYRGTGSYNSPLHF	TGTGCCAGCAGTTACGCCTACAGGGGAACTGGGTCCTATAATTCACCCCTCCACTTT
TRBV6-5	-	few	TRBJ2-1	CASSYGRSSYNEQFF	TGTGCCAGCAGTTACGGCCGGAGCTCCTACAATGAGCAGTTCTTC
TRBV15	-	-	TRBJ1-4	CATSGGTGGKLFF	TGTGCCACCAGCGGGGGTACCGGGGGAAAACTGTTTTTT
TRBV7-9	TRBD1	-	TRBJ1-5	CASSLSLTGGNQPQHF	TGTGCCAGCAGCTTAAGCCTGACAGGGGGCAATCAGCCCCAGCATTTT
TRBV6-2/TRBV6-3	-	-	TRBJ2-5	CASSSTPSQETQYF	TGTGCCAGCAGTTCGACCCCTTCCCAAGAGACCCAGTACTTC
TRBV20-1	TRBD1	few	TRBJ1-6	CSARAPTGEYNSPLHF	TGCAGTGCTAGAGCACCCACAGGGGAGTATAATTCACCCCTCCACTTT
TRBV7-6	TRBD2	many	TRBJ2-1	CASSLVLANEQFF	TGTGCCAGCAGCTTAGTACTAGCGAATGAGCAGTTCTTC
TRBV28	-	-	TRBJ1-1	CASRKRGIEAFF	TGTGCCAGCAGGAAAAGGGGGATTGAAGCTTTCTTT
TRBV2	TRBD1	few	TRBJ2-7	CASSEGTVEEQYF	TGTGCCAGCAGTGAGGGGACAGTCGAAGAGCAGTACTTC
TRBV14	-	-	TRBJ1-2	CASSQDVVSAFPGEGYTF	TGTGCCAGCAGCCAAGATGTTGTCTCAGCTTTTCCAGGGGAAGGCTACACCTTC
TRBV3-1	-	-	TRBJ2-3	CASSPSGRPSTDTQYF	TGTGCCAGCAGCCCCTCGGGACGCCCCAGCACAGATACGCAGTATTTT
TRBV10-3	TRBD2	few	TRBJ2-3	CAISTGTSGNTDTQYF	TGTGCCATATCTACCGGGACTAGCGGAAATACAGATACGCAGTATTTT
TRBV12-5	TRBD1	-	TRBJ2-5	CASGSGQVQETQYF	TGTGCTAGTGGTTCAGGACAGGTACAAGAGACCCAGTACTTC
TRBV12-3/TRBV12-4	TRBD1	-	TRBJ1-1	CASSWDRGWNTEAFF	TGTGCCAGCAGTTGGGACAGAGGATGGAACACTGAAGCTTTCTTT
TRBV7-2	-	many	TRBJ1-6	CASSLVAKDNSPLHF	TGTGCCAGCAGCTTAGTAGCGAAGGATAATTCACCCCTCCACTTT
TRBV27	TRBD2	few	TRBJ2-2	CATQRGINTGELFF	TGTGCCACCCAGCGGGGGATAAACACCGGGGAGCTGTTTTTT
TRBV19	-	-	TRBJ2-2	CASKSWNTGELFF	TGTGCCAGTAAAAGTTGGAACACCGGGGAGCTGTTTTTT
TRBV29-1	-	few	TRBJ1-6	CSVRRETNSPLHF	TGCAGCGTCCGCAGGGAGACGAATTCACCCCTCCACTTT
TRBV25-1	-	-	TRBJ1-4	CASGNRYQEKLFF	TGTGCCAGCGGCAACCGGTACCAAGAAAAACTGTTTTTT
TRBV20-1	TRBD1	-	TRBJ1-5	CSAREAGGGQPQHF	TGCAGTGCTAGAGAGGCAGGGGGCGGTCAGCCCCAGCATTTT
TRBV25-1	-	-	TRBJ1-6	CASTGGVSPLHF	TGTGCCAGCACGGGGGGCGTTTCACCCCTCCACTTT
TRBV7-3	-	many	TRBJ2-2	CASSLNQPSNTGELFF	TGTGCCAGCAGCTTAAACCAGCCATCGAACACCGGGGAGCTGTTTTTT
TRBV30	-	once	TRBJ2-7	CAWRSGTSSYEQYF	TGTGCCTGGAGAAGTGGGACCTCCTCCTACGAGCAGTACTTC
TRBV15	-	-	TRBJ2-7	CATSDSIYEQYF	TGTGCCACCAGCGATTCGATCTACGAGCAGTACTTC
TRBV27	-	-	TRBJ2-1	CASSLSSTAIYNEQFF	TGTGCCAGCAGTTTATCGAGCACGGCGATCTACAATGAGCAGTTCTTC